Detailed here is one TCR beta chain. Researchers report immunoSEQ v3.0 was run at survey level. Some clones are missing from TCRdb's copy, which holds only in-frame ones; the method was immunoSEQ multiplex PCR. The sample has some 25,000 clones, about 86% seen once; the top ten hold 15% to 20%. This specimen belongs to a study of long-term antiretroviral therapy in people with HIV. Germline V CDR1 and CDR2: SQVTM, ANQGSEA. The V and J ends lost 2 bases and 2 bases, in that order; junction bases with no gene match: 6. The CDR3 is made up of 14 amino acids. This receptor was obtained from a man between 45 and 60 years old with HIV. The rearrangement joins TRBV29-1 to TRBJ2-7; TRBD1 aligns across 7 bases. The sample here was unsorted PBMCs, taken 1.2 years after starting antiretroviral therapy. This CDR3 is CSVELRDSAYEQYF. As DNA, the CDR3 is TGCAGCGTTGAACTAAGGGACAGTGCCTACGAGCAGTACTTC.